The clone carrying this T cell receptor (beta chain) has just a few counts. Its antigen is undetermined. This sample was taken from a study of vaccination and CD4 T cells after COVID-19. Across the whole study: The convalescents, six males and four females, included two who were Hispanic. The post-vaccine samples came a median around 75 days after dose two (range 14 to 241).

Treatment denoted: roughly 10-day PBMC culture with coronavirus spike peptide pools or control peptides (ViraFEST assay). The V and J ends lost 2 bases and 5 bases respectively, with 3 bases between them. This CDR3 spans 10 amino acids. Germline V CDR1 and CDR2: SQVTM, ANQGSEA. Whole-study results and caveats: In median terms, SARS-CoV-2-reactive clonotypes went from about 20 to 38, a nonsignificant rise.

Sequenced with the Oncomine TCR Beta short-read assay was DNA taken from cultured CD4+ T cells. Each CDR3 protein gets one entry after TCRdb re-called the PCR reads with MiXCR. The sample includes 9,500 to 15,000 distinct CDR3 sequences, 58% of them seen just once. Sequenced sample: CD4+ T cells from blood, cultured in vitro. This chain connects TRBV29-1 to TRBJ2-5; D remains unclear. The TCR originated in a human donor who had recovered from COVID-19. The CDR3 region is CSVEYETQYF. In DNA, the CDR3 is TGCAGCGTTGAATATGAGACCCAGTACTTC.